The 25 T cell receptor beta chains listed next were all sequenced from one sample in a study of cytomegalovirus exposure and HLA in healthy donors (dated by TCRdb to between 2016 and 2019). Library construction relied on the immunoSEQ multiplex PCR assay. For the multiplex PCR, a mixture combining 60 forward primers for TCR Vbeta segments and 13 reverse primers for TCR Jbeta segments was used. TCRdb stores this immuneACCESS table with in-frame sequences only. Part of the clones is absent; in the studies checked, under half of the shortfall reflects unresolved V genes, and no reason is known for the rest. The sample table shows 150,000 to 200,000 clones, and roughly 67% are seen once. Together, the top ten hold about 4.9% of the sample. Sequencing was performed on PBMCs. These receptor sequences come from a woman under 30 in good health and CMV-seropositive.

CDR3 in amino acids: CASSDDGGDEQFF. CDR3 DNA sequence: TGTGCCAGCAGTGATGACGGGGGGGATGAGCAGTTCTTC. The chain carries TRBV6-4 and TRBJ2-1; TRBD2 matches 8 bases. The CDR3 is 13 residues long. Germline lookup yields CDR1 MRHNA and CDR2 SNTAGT. V lost 3 bases, J lost 8 bases, and 3 bases stayed unmatched.

This sequence joins TRBV30 and TRBJ1-2; 7 bases are a match to TRBD1. The CDR3 extends over 12 amino acids. J lost 7 bases, V lost 5 bases, and 7 bases had no gene match. The germline gives CDR1 GTSNPN, CDR2 SVGIG (reference sequence). CDR3 in amino acids: CAWSRTGLGYTF. CDR3 sequence (DNA): TGTGCCTGGTCGCGGACAGGTCTTGGCTACACCTTC. Based on the CDR3 plus reference TRBV30 and TRBJ1-2, the full variable domain is SQTIHQWPATLVQPVGSPLSLECTVEGTSNPNLYWYRQAAGRGLQLLFYSVGIGQISSEVPQNLSASRPQDRQFILSSKKLLLSDSGFYLCAWSRTGLGYTFGSGTRLTVV.

The chain couples TRBV5-6 to TRBJ1-5; D might be TRBD1 (6 bases). The V end lost 0 bases, the J end lost 7 bases, and 8 bases lay between the germline ends. The CDR3 consists of 13 residues. Germline V gene lookup returns CDR1 SGHDT and CDR2 YYEEEE. The CDR3 loop is CASSLGGGQPQHF. Here the CDR3 DNA reads TGTGCCAGCAGCTTGGGGGGGGGCCAGCCCCAGCATTTT.

The chain couples TRBV7-9 to TRBJ2-3; D is perhaps TRBD2 (6 bases). Trimming removed 5 bases from V and 3 bases from J, with 12 bases in between. This CDR3 is 14 amino acids long. Germline lookup yields CDR1 SEHNR and CDR2 FQNEAQ (reference sequence). The chain's CDR3 is CASSPGDPTDTQYF. The DNA of the CDR3 is TGTGCCAGCAGCCCGGGGGACCCTACAGATACGCAGTATTTT.

V and J are TRBV2 and TRBJ2-5; D unclear. The V and J ends lost 4 bases and 4 bases respectively, with 16 bases between them. CDR3 size: 15 residues. Per the germline V gene, CDR1 is SNHLY and CDR2 is FYNNEI. CDR3: CASSASIARIETQYF. CDR3 coding DNA: TGTGCCAGCAGTGCAAGTATAGCTAGGATAGAGACCCAGTACTTC.

The CDR3 is CAWSVGTTYEQYF. For the CDR3, the DNA is TGTGCCTGGAGTGTGGGCACAACCTACGAGCAGTACTTC. The J gene is TRBJ2-5, the V gene TRBV30; D uncertain. TRBJ2-7 explains the end of the DNA better; the J call may be wrong. CDR3 length: 13 amino acids. The germline CDR1 and CDR2 sequences are GTSNPN and SVGIG (reference sequence).

This clone was found a few times. This chain uses TRBV23-1 with TRBJ2-3; 7 bases match TRBD1. TRBV23-1 has ORF status, its function being uncertain. This CDR3 is built from 17 residues. V shed 0 bases, J shed 3 bases, and the junction held 9 bases outside the gene matches. CDR3 region: CASSQSRDRGETDTQYF. CDR3 coding DNA: TGCGCCAGCAGTCAATCCCGGGACAGAGGGGAGACAGATACGCAGTATTTT.

This sequence joins TRBV7-9 and TRBJ2-2; TRBD1 agrees at 7 bases. Trimming removed 5 bases from V and 5 bases from J; junction bases left unmatched: 11. Germline V gives CDR1 SEHNR, CDR2 FQNEAQ (reference sequence). The CDR3 extends over 16 amino acids. The CDR3 spells CASSHSTGYGTGELFF. The CDR3 DNA reads TGTGCCAGCAGCCATTCGACAGGGTACGGAACCGGGGAGCTGTTTTTT.

This clone occurred a few times. The V and J genes are TRBV11-2 and TRBJ2-7; a possible D gene is TRBD2 (5 bases). Germline V gene data show CDR1 as SGHAT and CDR2 as FQNNGV. The length of the CDR3 is 15 residues. Trimming took off 2 bases at V and 4 bases at J, with 15 bases between the two ends. This CDR3 is CASSLTRGQRYEQYF. CDR3 bases: TGTGCCAGCAGCTTAACCCGGGGTCAGCGATACGAGCAGTACTTC.

This clone has more than one count but fewer than ten. CDR3 DNA: TGCGCCAGCAGCCAAGAGGGACTGTCTAGCACAGATACGCAGTATTTT. Protein sequence: CASSQEGLSSTDTQYF. The J gene is TRBJ2-3, the V gene TRBV4-3; D might be TRBD2 (6 bases). The CDR3 has 16 residues. Germline-derived CDR1 and CDR2 are LGHNA and YSLEER. Trimming cost V 0 bases and J 0 bases, with 10 bases left between them.

The chain links TRBV4-3 to TRBJ2-6; D might be TRBD2 (5 bases). The CDR3 contains 15 residues. Trimming shortened V by 4 bases and J by 0 bases, and 7 bases separated the two germline ends. From germline, CDR1 is LGHNA and CDR2 YSLEER. CDR3 sequence (DNA): TGCGCCAGCAGCCGGCTAGCCTCTGGGGCCAACGTCCTGACTTTC. This gives the protein CASSRLASGANVLTF.

This clone was seen a handful of times. J is TRBJ2-1 and V is TRBV7-9; maybe TRBD2 (5 bases). CDR1 SEHNR and CDR2 FQNEAQ come from the germline V gene (reference sequence). Trimming left V 3 bases short and J 5 bases short, with 14 bases between. There are 15 residues in the CDR3. The chain's CDR3 is CASSFPAGPHNEQFF. The CDR3 DNA sequence: TGTGCCAGCAGCTTTCCTGCGGGCCCACACAATGAGCAGTTCTTC.

The chain links TRBV7-8 to TRBJ1-5; TRBD1 matches at 9 bases. The length of the CDR3 is 16 residues. Germline CDR1 is SGHVS and CDR2 is FQNEAQ. The V gene end was trimmed by 5 bases and the J gene end by 8 bases; junction bases not matched to a gene: 13. CDR3 nucleotides: TGTGCCAGCAGCCCAGTCCCGGGACAGGGCGGTAAGCCCCAGCATTTT. Its protein is CASSPVPGQGGKPQHF.

This rearrangement joins TRBV4-2 to TRBJ2-7, with TRBD2 matching over 13 bases. This CDR3 is 17 amino acids long. V shed 3 bases, J shed 7 bases, and the junction held 12 bases outside the gene matches. Germline CDR1 is LGHNA and CDR2 is YNFKEQ. CDR3 in DNA: TGTGCCAGCAGCCAGCCTTGGGGACTAGCGGGGTCGGGAGAGCAGTACTTC. Translated: CASSQPWGLAGSGEQYF.

The V call is TRBV28, the J call TRBJ1-5; TRBD1 matches at 7 bases. There are 13 residues in the CDR3. V lost 6 bases to trimming and J lost 6 bases; unmatched junction nucleotides: 5. In germline, CDR1 is MDHEN, CDR2 SYDVKM. The CDR3 DNA is TGTGCCAGCAGAACAGGGGTTGCTCAGCCCCAGCATTTT. Amino acid sequence: CASRTGVAQPQHF.

The CDR3 DNA reads TGTGCCAGCCACAGCGCGGGTGATTGGGGTGGCTACACCTTC. This encodes CASHSAGDWGGYTF. The V call is TRBV27, the J call TRBJ1-2, with D hard to call. This CDR3 has 14 residues. Trimming stripped 8 bases from V and 7 bases from J, with 20 bases between. The germline gives CDR1 MNHEY, CDR2 SMNVEV (reference sequence).

This clone occurred once. The chain joins TRBV7-2 to TRBJ1-6; D unresolved. This CDR3 contains 14 residues. V shed 6 bases and J shed 7 bases, with 13 bases lying between them. In germline, CDR1 is SGHTA, CDR2 FQGNSA. This chain's CDR3 is CASRSPGGNSPLHF. The CDR3 nucleotides read TGTGCCAGCAGATCACCCGGAGGGAATTCACCCCTCCACTTT.

This clone appeared a single time. The chain joins TRBV5-4 to TRBJ2-3, with 12 bases aligning to TRBD2. Germline V gene sequence: CDR1 SGHNT, CDR2 YYREEE (reference sequence). The length of the CDR3 is 15 residues. The J segment lost 4 bases and the V segment lost 4 bases, leaving 4 bases of the junction unmatched. CDR3: CASSMTSGGADTQYF. In DNA form, the CDR3 reads TGTGCCAGCAGCATGACTAGCGGGGGAGCAGATACGCAGTATTTT.

Here the CDR3 DNA reads TGTGCCAGCAGTTTTTTGTCTAGCGGGGGGGCCGGGAATGAGCAGTTCTTC. It codes for CASSFLSSGGAGNEQFF. The rearrangement joins TRBV27 to TRBJ2-1; 12 positions agree with TRBD2. This CDR3 spans 17 amino acids. Germline CDR1 reads MNHEY; CDR2 reads SMNVEV (reference sequence). V lost 3 bases to trimming and J lost 7 bases; unmatched junction nucleotides: 10.

This chain links TRBV9 with TRBJ2-6, with D maybe TRBD2 (5 bases). Trimming took off 4 bases at V and 2 bases at J, with 10 bases between the two ends. The CDR3 spans 15 residues. Looked up from germline, CDR1 is SGDLS and CDR2 is YYNGEE. CDR3 region: CASSIAGAGANVLTF. CDR3 sequence (DNA): TGTGCCAGCAGCATTGCGGGTGCTGGGGCCAACGTCCTGACTTTC.

This clone has only one observation. The junction and the germline gene differ at one end; a read error may be behind it. The chain is built from TRBV7-9 and TRBJ2-1; 7 bases line up with TRBD2. The CDR3 has 17 amino acids. Germline V gene data show CDR1 as SEHNR and CDR2 as FQNEAQ (reference sequence). The CDR3 protein is CSSSLLVTGLGINEQFF. The CDR3 region has the DNA TGTTCCAGCAGCCTACTCGTCACAGGACTAGGGATCAATGAGCAGTTCTTC.

The genes are TRBV7-2 and TRBJ2-1; 7 bases map to TRBD1. CDR3 size: 15 residues. The germline V gene encodes CDR1 SGHTA and CDR2 FQGNSA. V gave up 5 bases and J gave up 5 bases; unmatched junction bases: 9. This chain's CDR3 is CASSRVIQGDNEQFF. The CDR3 DNA reads TGTGCCAGCAGCCGGGTAATCCAGGGGGACAATGAGCAGTTCTTC.

The chain combines TRBV11-2 with TRBJ1-1, with D tentatively TRBD1 (6 bases). Trimming took off 5 bases at V and 4 bases at J, with 14 bases between the two ends. Germline-derived CDR1 and CDR2 are SGHAT and FQNNGV. The CDR3 covers 14 residues. The chain's CDR3 is CASSPAVRGTEAFF. CDR3 nucleotides: TGTGCCAGCAGCCCTGCGGTCAGGGGCACTGAAGCTTTCTTT. Looking up the rest from reference TRBV11-2 and TRBJ1-1 gives the full variable domain: EAGVAQSPRYKIIEKRQSVAFWCNPISGHATLYWYQQILGQGPKLLIQFQNNGVVDDSQLPKDRFSAERLKGVDSTLKIQPAKLEDSAVYLCASSPAVRGTEAFFGQGTRLTVV.

The chain is built from TRBV29-1 and TRBJ2-5; weak D call: TRBD2 (6 bases). This CDR3 region has 16 residues. The germline V gene has CDR1 SQVTM and CDR2 ANQGSEA. Trimming stripped 7 bases from V and 5 bases from J, with 26 bases between. Here the CDR3 DNA reads TGCAGCGCCTATCTAGATGTTGGCGGCGGGGTGGAGACCCAGTACTTC. As protein: CSAYLDVGGGVETQYF.

This clone was seen a handful of times. The chain carries TRBV19 and TRBJ1-5; perhaps TRBD1 as D (6 bases). Trimming cost V 5 bases and J 0 bases, with 17 bases left between them. The CDR3 contains 17 residues. Germline V CDR1 and CDR2: LNHDA, SQIVND (reference sequence). CDR3 sequence reads: CASSSGQTLYSNQPQHF. The CDR3 nucleotides read TGTGCCAGTAGTTCTGGACAGACACTGTATAGCAATCAGCCCCAGCATTTT.